This T cell receptor (beta chain) was identified in a study of cytomegalovirus exposure and HLA in healthy donors. In the PCR, 60 Vbeta and 13 Jbeta primers were used. Measured with immunoSEQ multiplex PCR; TCRdb has only the in-frame clones, and not every one. The sample yields around 100,000 clones, less than 80% seen once. Sequenced sample: PBMCs. This clonotype originated in a man between 25 and 39 years old in good health and CMV-seropositive.

CDR3 residues: CASSSRAGSNEQFF. The CDR3 DNA is TGTGCCAGCAGCTCGCGGGCTGGCTCCAATGAGCAGTTCTTC. The chain joins TRBV5-4 to TRBJ2-1, with a possible D match to TRBD2 (5 bases). V lost 3 bases and J 6 bases, leaving 13 bases between the germline ends. Germline CDR1 SGHNT, CDR2 YYREEE (reference sequence). The CDR3 covers 14 residues.